The present T cell receptor (beta chain) was sequenced within a study of blood T cell repertoires in COVID-19. After removal of 6 bases from V and 6 bases from J, the junction contained 8 bases not matched to a gene. Germline CDR1 and CDR2: SQVTM and ANQGSEA. The CDR3 loop spans 13 amino acids. Participant ages covered about 18 to 100 years across about two dozen US areas. Cohort allocation depended upon clinical history that participants reported. Cohort 3 recovered donors had two negative PCRs, clearance, or symptom resolution. Profiling relied on immunoSEQ multiplex PCR, and the TCRdb table lists in-frame clones only, not all of them. The table lists over 120,000 clones, roughly 80% of them singletons, with approximately 10% in the top ten.

This TCR was recovered from a man between 50 and 59 years old who had recovered from COVID-19. J is TRBJ2-3 and V is TRBV29-1; 8 nucleotides agree with TRBD2. The sample was PBMCs or T cells enriched from blood (not recorded which). CDR3 sequence (DNA): TGCAGCGTCCACGGGGGGGCCGGGGATACGCAGTATTTT. It translates to CSVHGGAGDTQYF.